The rows below give T cell receptor beta chains drawn from one sample of a study of T cell responses to AZD1222 COVID-19 vaccine. Repertoires were generated with immunoSEQ multiplex PCR, while TCRdb's copy carries only in-frame clones and drops some. The data show around 96,000 clones, with around nine tenths seen just once and 11% held by the top ten. The sample here was peripheral blood, taken 28 days after the second AZD1222 dose. Receptors originate from an adult who received the AZD1222 COVID-19 vaccine. CDR3s include the opening cysteine and the closing phenylalanine or tryptophan. Fields, in order: D gene, J gene, clone size, V gene, CDR3 DNA, CDR3 protein. D genes are given only for firm matches. Size is omitted from some rows. Given values are once, few, many or a class for expanded clones.

-,TRBJ2-1,-,TRBV19,TGTGCCAGTAGTAAGGACCGATACCTCTCCTACAATGAGCAGTTCTTC,CASSKDRYLSYNEQFF
-,TRBJ2-7,-,TRBV24-1,TGTGCCACCAGTGATTACAACAGCTACGAGCAGTACTTC,CATSDYNSYEQYF
TRBD1,TRBJ2-5,-,TRBV19,TGTGCCAGTAGCCTACCAGGGACAGCCACTGAAGAGACCCAGTACTTC,CASSLPGTATEETQYF
-,TRBJ1-2,-,TRBV28,TGTGCCAGCAGTCCACCGGGGGAGGGGGGACATGGCTACACCTTC,CASSPPGEGGHGYTF
-,TRBJ1-5,-,TRBV21-1,TGTGCCAGCAGCAAAGAAGAATGGGACAGAAAACCTAGCAATCAGCCCCAGCATTTT,CASSKEEWDRKPSNQPQHF
-,TRBJ2-7,-,TRBV28,TGTGCCAGCAGTTCCGGGGCAGTCACCTACGAGCAGTACTTC,CASSSGAVTYEQYF
-,TRBJ1-2,-,TRBV6-6,TGTGCCACCGGGACTCCATCCTATGGCTACACCTTC,CATGTPSYGYTF
-,TRBJ1-3,-,TRBV3-1/TRBV3-2,TGTGCCAGCAGCCAAGCCGTCGAGGGTACCATATATTTT,CASSQAVEGTIYF
-,TRBJ1-5,-,TRBV10-2,TGCGCCACCGCGGGGGCCGGGTGGTATAGCAATCAGCCCCAGCATTTT,CATAGAGWYSNQPQHF
-,TRBJ2-6,-,TRBV7-3,TGTGCCAGCAGCGTGGGACTCTCTGGGGCCAACGTCCTGACTTTC,CASSVGLSGANVLTF
-,TRBJ1-5,-,TRBV6-5,TGTGCCAGCAGACGGGTGGATCAGCCCCAGCATTTT,CASRRVDQPQHF
-,TRBJ1-1,-,TRBV7-3,TGTGCCAGCTCTAGCTCGGAGGACACTGAAGCTTTCTTT,CASSSSEDTEAFF
-,TRBJ2-1,-,TRBV5-1,TGCGCCAGCACTACAGGGAACCCCTACAATGAGCAGTTCTTC,CASTTGNPYNEQFF
TRBD1,TRBJ1-3,-,TRBV4-2,TGTGCCAGCAGCCAAGTACAGGGGGCCGCTGGAAACACCATATATTTT,CASSQVQGAAGNTIYF
TRBD1,TRBJ2-3,-,TRBV6-6,TGTGCCAGCGGACAGGGATTCACAGATACGCAGTATTTT,CASGQGFTDTQYF
-,TRBJ2-7,-,TRBV2,TGTGCCAGCAGGGGGAACGCCAGAAACGAGCAGTACTTC,CASRGNARNEQYF
TRBD1,TRBJ1-2,-,TRBV7-2,TGTGCCAGCAGCTTCCAGGGGGGTGGCTACACCTTC,CASSFQGGGYTF
TRBD1,TRBJ1-1,-,TRBV18,TGTGCCAGCTCACCCTCTTCCCCCGGGACAGCGGGGACTGAAGCTTTCTTT,CASSPSSPGTAGTEAFF
-,TRBJ1-1,once,TRBV18,TGTGCCAGCTCACCGGACTTTGAAGCTTTCTTT,CASSPDFEAFF
TRBD2,TRBJ2-3,once,TRBV29-1,TGCAGCGTTGAAAGGGACTACCAAGATACGCAGTATTTT,CSVERDYQDTQYF
TRBD1,TRBJ1-1,-,TRBV7-9,TGTGCCAGCAGCTTAAGACAGGGGCGAGCTTTCTTT,CASSLRQGRAFF
TRBD2,TRBJ2-1,-,TRBV11-2,TGTGCCAGCAGCTACACTAGCGGGGGGGCCGTTGAGCAGTTCTTC,CASSYTSGGAVEQFF
-,TRBJ2-5,-,TRBV7-7,TGTGCTAGCAGCCTCGGGGCAACGGGGGAGACCCAGTACTTC,CASSLGATGETQYF
TRBD1,TRBJ1-1,-,TRBV11-3,TGTGCCAGCAGCTCCTACAGGGGCGGTTCAGCTTTCTTT,CASSSYRGGSAFF
-,TRBJ1-2,few,TRBV4-2,TGTGCCAGCAGCCATCCCTCAAATGGCTACACCTTC,CASSHPSNGYTF
-,TRBJ2-4,-,TRBV30,TGTGCCTGGAGTGGAAGTTGGGGGACCAAGTACTTC,CAWSGSWGTKYF
-,TRBJ2-1,-,TRBV27,TGTGCCAGCAGTTTAAGGACAGGGGTAGCAGCGGGAGGTAAGGGCTACAATGAGCAGTTCTTC,CASSLRTGVAAGGKGYNEQFF
TRBD1,TRBJ2-7,-,TRBV19,TGTGCCAGTCAGGGGGCCTACGAGCAGTACTTC,CASQGAYEQYF
-,TRBJ1-2,-,TRBV5-6,TGTGCCAGCAGCCCGGGCGCAGGGCACTATGGCTACACCTTC,CASSPGAGHYGYTF
-,TRBJ2-3,-,TRBV19,TGTGCCAGTAGTATAGGCAGCGGGACAGATACGCAGTATTTT,CASSIGSGTDTQYF
TRBD2,TRBJ2-1,few,TRBV28,TGTGCCAGCAGTTTATGGGGTAGCGGGAGTGGGGCCTACAATGAGCAGTTCTTC,CASSLWGSGSGAYNEQFF
-,TRBJ2-7,-,TRBV7-9,TGTGCCAGCAGCTTAGAGCCTTACGAGCAGTACTTC,CASSLEPYEQYF
-,TRBJ1-2,-,TRBV28,TGTGCCAGCACCAAGACAGGCGGGCCCAGCTATGGCTACACCTTC,CASTKTGGPSYGYTF
-,TRBJ1-1,-,TRBV5-1,TGCGCCAGCAGCCTGCAACAAGCTGGAGGCACTGAAGCTTTCTTT,CASSLQQAGGTEAFF
-,TRBJ2-7,-,TRBV6-5,TGTGCCAGCCTGGAGGGTTGGTACGAGCAGTACTTC,CASLEGWYEQYF
-,TRBJ2-7,-,TRBV5-4,TGTGCCAGCAGCGACAGGAGCTCCTACGAGCAGTACTTC,CASSDRSSYEQYF
-,TRBJ1-4,-,TRBV6-5,TGTGCCAGCAGTTACGGCAGGGGTGAAAAACTGTTTTTT,CASSYGRGEKLFF
-,TRBJ1-1,once,TRBV28,TGTGCCAGCACTTCCATGGGGGGGATTGAAGCTTTCTTT,CASTSMGGIEAFF
-,TRBJ1-3,-,TRBV18,TGTGCCAGCTCACCTGCCCACGGGGGTTACTCTGGAAACACCATATATTTT,CASSPAHGGYSGNTIYF
-,TRBJ1-2,-,TRBV10-2,TGCGCCAGCGGTCCCAGCCTACTTGAGGGCTACACCTTC,CASGPSLLEGYTF
-,TRBJ1-1,-,TRBV5-1,TGCGCCAGCAGCTTGGGAGGGGTTGAAGCTTTCTTT,CASSLGGVEAFF
-,TRBJ1-2,-,TRBV27,TGTGCCAGCAGTTTACGGGAAAACTATGGCTACACCTTC,CASSLRENYGYTF
-,TRBJ2-7,-,TRBV19,TGTGCCAGTAGTATGCACCTGACCCACGAGCAGTACTTC,CASSMHLTHEQYF
TRBD2,TRBJ2-5,-,TRBV3-1/TRBV3-2,TGTGCCAGCAGCACCCCGGGGGGACAAGAGACCCAGTACTTC,CASSTPGGQETQYF
TRBD2,TRBJ2-1,few,TRBV7-3,TGTGCCAGCAGCTTAATTCTAGCGGGCTACAATGAGCAGTTCTTC,CASSLILAGYNEQFF
-,TRBJ2-2,-,TRBV7-3,TGTGCCAGCAGCTACCTGGGGGGGAACACCGGGGAGCTGTTTTTT,CASSYLGGNTGELFF
-,TRBJ2-7,-,TRBV7-8,TGTGCCAGCAGCTTAGCAGGTGGGACTTACCCCCAGTACTTC,CASSLAGGTYPQYF
TRBD1,TRBJ1-4,once,TRBV5-1,TGCGCCAGCAGCCACGGGACAGGGAGTGAAAAACTGTTTTTT,CASSHGTGSEKLFF
-,TRBJ1-5,once,TRBV5-6,TGTGCCAGCAGCCTAGGACCTGGGGGTCAGCCCCAGCATTTT,CASSLGPGGQPQHF
-,TRBJ1-1,once,TRBV6-5,TGTGCCAGCAGTCCTTCTTGGAGTATAACTGAAGCTTTCTTT,CASSPSWSITEAFF
TRBD1,TRBJ1-2,-,TRBV7-3,TGTGCCAGCAGTCCCACAGGGGAATCTGGCTATGGCTACACCTTC,CASSPTGESGYGYTF
-,TRBJ1-1,-,TRBV12-3/TRBV12-4,TGTGCCAGCACCTCACCGGACGAAGCTTTCTTT,CASTSPDEAFF
-,TRBJ1-4,-,TRBV6-5,TGTGCCAGCACTCGGGGGGCGACCCCTAATGAAAAACTGTTTTTT,CASTRGATPNEKLFF
-,TRBJ1-2,-,TRBV27,TGTGCCAGCAGTTATAACAGTGCCTATGGCTACACCTTC,CASSYNSAYGYTF
TRBD1,TRBJ2-2,-,TRBV6-1,TGTGCCAGCAGTGAATCAGGGGGCTATGTGCCCGGGGAGCTGTTTTTT,CASSESGGYVPGELFF
TRBD1,TRBJ2-5,-,TRBV19,TGTGCCAGTAGTAAGGGACAGGGGGCTTGGTACCAAGAGACCCAGTACTTC,CASSKGQGAWYQETQYF
-,TRBJ1-4,-,TRBV5-5,TGTGCCAGCACTGGGAGTGTAGTGGCGAGTGAAAAACTGTTTTTT,CASTGSVVASEKLFF
TRBD1,TRBJ1-2,-,TRBV18,TGTGCCAGCTCACCTGGGGACAGGGGATTAACTAACTATGGCTACACCTTC,CASSPGDRGLTNYGYTF